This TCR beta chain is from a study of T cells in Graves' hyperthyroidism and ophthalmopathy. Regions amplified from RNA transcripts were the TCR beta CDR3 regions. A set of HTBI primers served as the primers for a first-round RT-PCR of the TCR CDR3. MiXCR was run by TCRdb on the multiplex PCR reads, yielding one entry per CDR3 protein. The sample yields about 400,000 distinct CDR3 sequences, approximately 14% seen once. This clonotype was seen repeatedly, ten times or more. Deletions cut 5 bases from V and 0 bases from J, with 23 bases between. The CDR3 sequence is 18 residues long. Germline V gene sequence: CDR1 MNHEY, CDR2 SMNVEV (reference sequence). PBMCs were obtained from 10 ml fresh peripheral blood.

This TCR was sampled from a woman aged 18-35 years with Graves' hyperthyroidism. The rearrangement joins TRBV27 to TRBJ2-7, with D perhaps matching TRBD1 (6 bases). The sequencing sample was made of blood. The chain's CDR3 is CASSRSNQGTLTSYEQYF. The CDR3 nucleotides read TGTGCCAGCAGTCGCTCAAATCAGGGGACCCTAACCTCCTACGAGCAGTACTTC.